The rows below give T cell receptor beta chains drawn from one sample of a study of blood T cell repertoires in COVID-19. Data came from immunoSEQ multiplex PCR; TCRdb stores just in-frame clones and leaves some out. Of some 93,000 clones in the sample, 70% to 85% were seen once. Material: peripheral blood. These receptor sequences come from a man aged 65 to 85 with acute or convalescent COVID-19. The conserved cysteine and the conserved F or W are not part of the CDR3 here. A D gene is named only where the DNA matches it firmly. Some rows have no size entry. The others give once, few or many, or a class for an expanded clone.

TRBV7-3	TRBJ2-5	-	-	ASSLNPGGGETQY
TRBV5-6	TRBJ2-1	-	-	ASSLVQGGLDEQF
TRBV5-6	TRBJ2-2	TRBD1	-	ASSIQGVSRELF
TRBV28	TRBJ1-2	TRBD1	-	ASSSTGTVFYGYT
TRBV9	TRBJ2-5	-	-	ASSVMGLGREETQY
TRBV24-1	TRBJ1-5	-	-	ATKGAGSRHSSNQPQH
TRBV30	TRBJ1-3	TRBD1	few	AWSRAGQGTASGNTIY
TRBV5-1	TRBJ1-3	-	-	ASSFDKGNTIY
TRBV28	TRBJ2-3	-	-	ASSLLRGLRDTQY
TRBV10-3	TRBJ2-1	TRBD2	-	AIRELAGALDEQF
TRBV7-9	TRBJ2-5	-	-	ASTLTSSTEETQY
TRBV19	TRBJ2-5	-	-	ASLGLRGTQY
TRBV20-1	TRBJ2-1	-	-	SASFLTPTYNEQF
TRBV6-5	TRBJ1-3	-	-	ASSRERNTIY
TRBV3-1/TRBV3-2	TRBJ1-6	-	-	ASSARGVSSNSPLH
TRBV6-5	TRBJ2-1	TRBD2	-	ASTLTSGIHNEQF
TRBV6-2/TRBV6-3	TRBJ2-7	-	-	ASSYPTHTYEQY
TRBV20-1	TRBJ2-7	TRBD2	-	SASTGLGYEQY
TRBV9	TRBJ1-2	TRBD1	-	ASSGTGYDGYT
TRBV11-2	TRBJ1-1	-	-	ASSRPGHTNTEAF
TRBV7-6	TRBJ1-3	-	-	ASSPTGSPGNTIY
TRBV18	TRBJ1-1	-	-	ASSPFGSAKEDTEAF
TRBV13	TRBJ1-4	-	-	ASSPSLQKNEKLF
TRBV9	TRBJ2-5	TRBD1	-	ASSPSGTGVQETQY
TRBV28	TRBJ1-6	TRBD1	-	ASSLTRGPSPLH